Detailed here is one T cell receptor (beta chain). Its antigen remains unidentified. Base-call qualities are not available, and no considerably larger clone is one nucleotide away. The cysteine opens and the phenylalanine closes a CDR3 of 18 amino acids. Only the CDR3 DNA is retained, 54 bases long and in frame from the first base. CDR1 and CDR2 are read off the germline V gene (reference sequence) as SGHNT and YYREEE. The junction carries 30 bases between V and J, which are trimmed by 4 bases and 8 bases respectively. The library was produced with the immunoSEQ multiplex PCR assay. TCRdb obtained this table from immuneACCESS and retained in-frame rearrangements with V and J assigned. These tables miss some clones; where compared with another copy, unresolved V genes account for less than half of the shortfall, and the remainder is unexplained. This sample holds roughly 700,000 clones; 88% were observed only once. Around 0.0099% of the sample is in the top ten clones.

The data originate from a study of shared T cell receptors in the human thymus (dated by TCRdb to the early 2020s). Background on the whole study: The study investigated the way shared, self-reactive T-cell receptor alpha chains are produced in the human thymus.

The same specimen was also included in a second study, on human thymus T cells. In that second paper, the authors write: Immunologically healthy infants undergoing open corrective cardiac surgery for congenital heart defects in Finland were used as donors. Thymus tissue was collected as surgical resects that were removed during corrective cardiac surgery. Usage of V and J gene segments appeared to be biased in both the thymic and the peripheral blood repertoires. The related research reported highly overlapping thymic TCR repertoires among unrelated individuals. The study characterized TCR alpha and beta repertoires from fewer than 10 infant thymus samples and a few related peripheral blood samples. Donor ages ranged from about 7 to 244 days, and the cohort comprised six male and a couple of female infants. Thymocytes were freed from the tissue by mechanical means and kept at -70 degrees C as pellets of roughly 8.5-31 million cells. A QIAsymphony instrument was used to extract genomic DNA from the frozen cell pellets. The immunoSEQ multiplex PCR assay was used to amplify the TCRB and TCRAD loci from a standardized amount of quality-controlled genomic DNA. The amplicons covered the V(D)J region and were long enough to include the CDR3 and to identify the V and J genes. The commercial immunoSEQ service was used to sequence amplicons on an Illumina platform. Primer bias and sequencing errors were corrected using previously described methods, and TCRAD and TCRB definitions followed the IMGT database. The repertoires were analysed using immunoSEQ Analyzer 3.0 and VDJTools for basic statistics, V/J segment usage, diversity estimates, rarefaction and pairwise overlap. Diversity was estimated using the Chao1, ChaoE, Efron-Thisted, Shannon and inverse Simpson indices, and was also estimated on datasets down-sampled to the size of the smallest sample. Repertoire overlap used strict matching of CDR3 nucleotide sequence, V gene and J gene, with Jaccard-based multidimensional scaling clustering. On average, approximately 800,000 unique TCRB clonotypes were obtained from thymus samples, compared with about 84,000 from blood samples.

The sequence links TRBV5-4 to TRBJ1-2, and perhaps TRBD1 as D gene, on 6 matching bases. This clonotype originated in a boy in the first two years of life with a congenital heart defect. Donor details come from another sample of the same person, matched by shared clones. Sequencing was performed on thymocytes. The CDR3 loop reads CASSPGSGHSPLIEGYTF. The bases read TGTGCCAGCAGCCCGGGCTCGGGACATTCGCCTCTTATCGAGGGCTACACCTTC.